The rows below give T cell receptor beta chains drawn from one sample of a study of cytomegalovirus exposure and HLA in healthy donors. The repertoire was sequenced with immunoSEQ multiplex PCR; TCRdb's copy has only in-frame clones and lacks some. Of 150,000 to 160,000 clones in the sample, 65% to 80% are singletons; the top ten hold 2.8%. Material for sequencing was PBMCs. These receptor sequences come from a man between 18 and 29 years old in good health and CMV-seronegative. The CDR3 runs from the conserved cysteine through the conserved F or W. Each record gives: J gene, D gene, V gene, CDR3 protein, CDR3 DNA. A D gene is named only where the DNA matches it firmly.

j_gene: TRBJ1-5; d_gene: -; v_gene: TRBV5-8; CDR3aa: CASSPSGSLSGQPQHF; CDR3nt: TGTGCCAGCAGCCCGTCCGGGTCTCTTAGTGGTCAGCCCCAGCATTTT
j_gene: TRBJ1-1; d_gene: TRBD1; v_gene: TRBV6-4; CDR3aa: CASSDTDRDLFCAFF; CDR3nt: TGTGCCAGCAGTGACACCGACAGGGATTTATTTTGTGCTTTCTTT
j_gene: TRBJ1-3; d_gene: -; v_gene: TRBV6-5; CDR3aa: CASSYSIGGGGNTIYF; CDR3nt: TGTGCCAGCAGTTACTCGATAGGGGGTGGTGGAAACACCATATATTTT
j_gene: TRBJ2-2; d_gene: -; v_gene: TRBV28; CDR3aa: CASSFSPMRTGELFF; CDR3nt: TGTGCCAGCAGTTTCAGCCCTATGCGGACCGGGGAGCTGTTTTTT
j_gene: TRBJ1-6; d_gene: TRBD1; v_gene: TRBV9; CDR3aa: CASSERQGSHSPLHF; CDR3nt: TGTGCCAGCAGCGAAAGACAGGGTTCTCATTCACCCCTCCACTTT
j_gene: TRBJ1-2; d_gene: -; v_gene: TRBV18; CDR3aa: CASSPSATGPYGYTF; CDR3nt: TGTGCCAGCTCACCCTCGGCCACAGGTCCCTATGGCTACACCTTC
j_gene: TRBJ1-2; d_gene: -; v_gene: TRBV18; CDR3aa: CASSPLGRYGYTF; CDR3nt: TGTGCCAGCTCACCATTGGGCCGCTATGGCTACACCTTC
j_gene: TRBJ2-1; d_gene: -; v_gene: TRBV7-8; CDR3aa: CASSFKRTENSYNEQFF; CDR3nt: TGTGCCAGCAGCTTCAAGAGGACTGAAAACTCCTACAATGAGCAGTTCTTC
j_gene: TRBJ1-1; d_gene: -; v_gene: TRBV28; CDR3aa: CASSLRALRVLGAFF; CDR3nt: TGTGCCAGCAGTTTACGGGCCTTGAGGGTTCTAGGAGCTTTCTTT
j_gene: TRBJ2-2; d_gene: -; v_gene: TRBV19; CDR3aa: CASTPGGLGELFF; CDR3nt: TGTGCCAGCACCCCGGGCGGACTGGGGGAGCTGTTTTTT
j_gene: TRBJ1-5; d_gene: -; v_gene: TRBV4-1; CDR3aa: CASSQARNSNQPQHF; CDR3nt: TGCGCCAGCAGCCAAGCCAGGAATAGCAATCAGCCCCAGCATTTT
j_gene: TRBJ2-5; d_gene: -; v_gene: TRBV5-1; CDR3aa: CASSLGGSQETQYF; CDR3nt: TGCGCCAGCAGCTTGGGGGGCTCCCAAGAGACCCAGTACTTC
j_gene: TRBJ2-1; d_gene: TRBD2; v_gene: TRBV2; CDR3aa: CASSGLAGGRDEQFF; CDR3nt: TGTGCCAGCAGTGGACTAGCGGGGGGCAGGGATGAGCAGTTCTTC
j_gene: TRBJ2-3; d_gene: -; v_gene: TRBV6-1; CDR3aa: CASRAQGPDTQYF; CDR3nt: TGTGCCAGCAGAGCGCAGGGTCCAGATACGCAGTATTTT